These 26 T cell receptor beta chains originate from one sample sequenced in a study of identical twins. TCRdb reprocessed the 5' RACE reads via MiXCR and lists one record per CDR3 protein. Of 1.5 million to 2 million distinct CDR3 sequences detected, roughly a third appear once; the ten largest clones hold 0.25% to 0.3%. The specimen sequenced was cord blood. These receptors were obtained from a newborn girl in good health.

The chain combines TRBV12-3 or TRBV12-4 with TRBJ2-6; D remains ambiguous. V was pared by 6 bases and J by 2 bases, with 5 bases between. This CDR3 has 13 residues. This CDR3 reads CASRDAGANVLTF. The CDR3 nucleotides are TGTGCCAGCAGGGATGCTGGGGCCAACGTCCTGACTTTC.

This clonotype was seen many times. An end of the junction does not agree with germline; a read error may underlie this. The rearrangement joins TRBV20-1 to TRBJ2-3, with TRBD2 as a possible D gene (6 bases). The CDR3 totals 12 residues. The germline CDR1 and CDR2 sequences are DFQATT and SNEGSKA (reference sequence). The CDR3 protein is CSASASTDTQYF. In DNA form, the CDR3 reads TGCAGCGCTAGCGCTAGCACAGATACGCAGTATTTT.

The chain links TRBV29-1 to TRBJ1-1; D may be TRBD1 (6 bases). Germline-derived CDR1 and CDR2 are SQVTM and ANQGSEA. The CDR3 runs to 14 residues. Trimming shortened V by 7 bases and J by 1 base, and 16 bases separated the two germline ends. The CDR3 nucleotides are TGCAGCGCTCTCCCAGGGGAAGGGAACACTGAAGCTTTCTTT. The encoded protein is CSALPGEGNTEAFF.

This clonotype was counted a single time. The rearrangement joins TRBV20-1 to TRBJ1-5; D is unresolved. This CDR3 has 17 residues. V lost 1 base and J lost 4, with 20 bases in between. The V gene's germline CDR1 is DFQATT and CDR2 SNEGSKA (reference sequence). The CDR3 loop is CSARVDWVSGGNQPQHF. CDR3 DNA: TGCAGTGCTAGAGTAGATTGGGTGTCAGGCGGGAATCAGCCCCAGCATTTT.

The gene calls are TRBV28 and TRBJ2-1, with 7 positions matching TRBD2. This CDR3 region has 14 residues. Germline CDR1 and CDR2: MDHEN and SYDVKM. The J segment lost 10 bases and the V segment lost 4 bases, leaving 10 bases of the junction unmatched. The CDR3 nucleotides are TGTGCCAGCAGTTCCCCACTAGCGACCTACGAGCAGTTCTTC. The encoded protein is CASSSPLATYEQFF.

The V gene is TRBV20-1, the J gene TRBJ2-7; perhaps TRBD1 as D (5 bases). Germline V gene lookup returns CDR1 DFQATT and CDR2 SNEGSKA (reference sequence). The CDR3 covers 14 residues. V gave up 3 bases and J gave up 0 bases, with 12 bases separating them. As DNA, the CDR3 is TGCAGTGCTAGCTTTCGACAGCGCTCCTACGAGCAGTACTTC. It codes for CSASFRQRSYEQYF.

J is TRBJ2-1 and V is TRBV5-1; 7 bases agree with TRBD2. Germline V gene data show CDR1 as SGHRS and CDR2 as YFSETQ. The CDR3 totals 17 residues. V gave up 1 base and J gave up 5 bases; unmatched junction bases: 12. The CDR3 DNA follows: TGCGCCAGCAGCTTGAGTACAGCGGGGTCCCCTAACAATGAGCAGTTCTTC. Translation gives CASSLSTAGSPNNEQFF.

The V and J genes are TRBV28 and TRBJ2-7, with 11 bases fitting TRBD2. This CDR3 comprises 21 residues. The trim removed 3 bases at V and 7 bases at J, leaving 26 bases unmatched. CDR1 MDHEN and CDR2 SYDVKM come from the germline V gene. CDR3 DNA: TGTGCCAGCAGTTTGTCGTATCCCGGGACTAGCGGTTATGGAGGGAACAATGAGCAGTACTTC. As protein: CASSLSYPGTSGYGGNNEQYF.

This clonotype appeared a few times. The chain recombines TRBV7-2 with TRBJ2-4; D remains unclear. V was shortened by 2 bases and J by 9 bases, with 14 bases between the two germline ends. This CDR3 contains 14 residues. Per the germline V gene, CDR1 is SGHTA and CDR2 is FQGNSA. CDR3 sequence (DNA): TGTGCCAGCAGCTTATACGGGCCACTATTCATTCAGTACTTC. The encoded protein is CASSLYGPLFIQYF.

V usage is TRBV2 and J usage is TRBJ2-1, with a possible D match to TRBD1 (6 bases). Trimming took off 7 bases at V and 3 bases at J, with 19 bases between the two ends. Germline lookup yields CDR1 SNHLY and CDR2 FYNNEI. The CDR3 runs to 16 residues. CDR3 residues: CASTLDGGTDYNEQFF. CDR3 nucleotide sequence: TGTGCCAGCACCCTTGATGGGGGCACGGACTACAATGAGCAGTTCTTC.

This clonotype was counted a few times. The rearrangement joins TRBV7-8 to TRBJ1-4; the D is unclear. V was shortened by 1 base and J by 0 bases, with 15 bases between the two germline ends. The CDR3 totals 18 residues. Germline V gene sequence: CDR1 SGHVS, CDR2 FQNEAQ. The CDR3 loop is CASSLVPKRVATNEKLFF. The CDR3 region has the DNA TGTGCCAGCAGCTTAGTCCCCAAAAGGGTGGCAACTAATGAAAAACTGTTTTTT.

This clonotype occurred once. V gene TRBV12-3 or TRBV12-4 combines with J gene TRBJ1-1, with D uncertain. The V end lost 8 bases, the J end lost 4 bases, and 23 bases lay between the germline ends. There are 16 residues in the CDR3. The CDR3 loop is CASSTKPSSFSTEAFF. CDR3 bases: TGTGCCAGCTCAACAAAGCCGTCTAGCTTTAGCACTGAAGCTTTCTTT.

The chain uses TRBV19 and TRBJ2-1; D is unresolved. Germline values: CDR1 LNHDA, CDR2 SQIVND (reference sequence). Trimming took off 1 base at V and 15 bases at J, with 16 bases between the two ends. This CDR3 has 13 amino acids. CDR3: CASSIGVAAKMFF. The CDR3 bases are TGTGCCAGTAGTATAGGGGTTGCAGCCAAAATGTTCTTC.

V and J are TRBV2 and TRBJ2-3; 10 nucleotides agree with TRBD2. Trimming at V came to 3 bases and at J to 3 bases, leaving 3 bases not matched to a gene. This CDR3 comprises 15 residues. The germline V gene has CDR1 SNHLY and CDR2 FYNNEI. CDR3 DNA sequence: TGTGCCAGCAGTGAGAAGCGGGGGGGAACAGATACGCAGTATTTT. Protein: CASSEKRGGTDTQYF.

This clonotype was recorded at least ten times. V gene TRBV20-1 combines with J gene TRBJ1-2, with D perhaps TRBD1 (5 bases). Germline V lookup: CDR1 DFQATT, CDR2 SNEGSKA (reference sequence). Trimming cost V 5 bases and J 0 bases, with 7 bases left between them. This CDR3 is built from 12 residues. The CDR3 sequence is CSASRANYGYTF. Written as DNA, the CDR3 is TGCAGTGCTTCCAGGGCTAACTATGGCTACACCTTC.

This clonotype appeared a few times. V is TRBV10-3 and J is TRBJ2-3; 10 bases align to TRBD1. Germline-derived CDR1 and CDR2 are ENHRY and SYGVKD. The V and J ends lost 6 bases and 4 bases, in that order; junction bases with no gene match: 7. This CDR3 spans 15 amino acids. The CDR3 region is CAISLLTGGADTQYF. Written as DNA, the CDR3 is TGTGCCATCAGCCTCTTGACAGGGGGCGCAGATACGCAGTATTTT.

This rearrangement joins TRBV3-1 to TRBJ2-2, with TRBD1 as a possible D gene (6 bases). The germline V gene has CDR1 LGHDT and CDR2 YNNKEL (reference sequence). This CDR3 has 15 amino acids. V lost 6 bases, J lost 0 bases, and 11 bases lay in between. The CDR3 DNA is TGTGCCAGCAGGCCAGGGGCCACGAACACCGGGGAGCTGTTTTTT. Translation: CASRPGATNTGELFF.

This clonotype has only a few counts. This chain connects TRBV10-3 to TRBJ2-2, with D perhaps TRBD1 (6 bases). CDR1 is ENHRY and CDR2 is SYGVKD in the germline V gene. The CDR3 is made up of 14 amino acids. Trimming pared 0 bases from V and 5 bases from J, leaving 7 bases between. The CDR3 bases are TGTGCCATCAGTGAGTCAGGGGGAACCGGGGAGCTGTTTTTT. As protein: CAISESGGTGELFF.

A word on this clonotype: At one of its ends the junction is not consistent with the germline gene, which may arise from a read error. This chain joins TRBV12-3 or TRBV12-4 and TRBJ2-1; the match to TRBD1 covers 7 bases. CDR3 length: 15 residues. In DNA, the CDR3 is TGTGCCAGCAGAGGGACAGTCCGCTCCTGCAATGAGCAGTTCTTC. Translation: CASRGTVRSCNEQFF.

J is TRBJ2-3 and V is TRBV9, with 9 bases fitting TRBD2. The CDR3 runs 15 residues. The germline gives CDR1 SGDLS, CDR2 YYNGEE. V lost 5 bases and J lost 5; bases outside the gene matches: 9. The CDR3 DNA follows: TGTGCCAGCAGTTTAAGCGGGGGGACACGAGATACGCAGTATTTT. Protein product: CASSLSGGTRDTQYF.

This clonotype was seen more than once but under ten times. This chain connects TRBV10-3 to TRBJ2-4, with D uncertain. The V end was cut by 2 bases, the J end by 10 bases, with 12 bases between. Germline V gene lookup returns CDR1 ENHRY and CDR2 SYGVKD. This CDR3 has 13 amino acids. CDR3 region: CAISEPENRIQYF. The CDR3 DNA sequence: TGTGCCATCAGTGAGCCGGAGAACAGAATTCAGTACTTC.

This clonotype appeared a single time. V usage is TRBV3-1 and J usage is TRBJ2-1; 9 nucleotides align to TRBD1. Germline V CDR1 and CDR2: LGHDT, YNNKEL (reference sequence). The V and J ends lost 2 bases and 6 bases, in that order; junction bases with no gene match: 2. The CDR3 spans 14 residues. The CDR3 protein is CASSQPTGGNEQFF. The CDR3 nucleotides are TGTGCCAGCAGCCAACCGACAGGGGGCAATGAGCAGTTCTTC.

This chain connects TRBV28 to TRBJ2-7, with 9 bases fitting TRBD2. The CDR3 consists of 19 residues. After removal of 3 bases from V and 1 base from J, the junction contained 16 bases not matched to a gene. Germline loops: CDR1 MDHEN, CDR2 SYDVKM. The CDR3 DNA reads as TGTGCCAGCAGTTTGCGGAGGGAGGCTAGCGGGACTTATTCCTACGAGCAGTACTTC. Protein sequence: CASSLRREASGTYSYEQYF. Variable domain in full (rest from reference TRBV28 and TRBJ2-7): DVKVTQSSRYLVKRTGEKVFLECVQDMDHENMFWYRQDPGLGLRLIYFSYDVKMKEKGDIPEGYSVSREKKERFSLILESASTNQTSMYLCASSLRREASGTYSYEQYFGPGTRLTVT.

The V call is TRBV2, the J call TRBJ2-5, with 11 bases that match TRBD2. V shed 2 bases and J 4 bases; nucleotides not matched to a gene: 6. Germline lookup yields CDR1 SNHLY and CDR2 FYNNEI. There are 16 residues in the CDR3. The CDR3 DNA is TGTGCCAGCAGTGAAACACCGGGACTAGCGGCAGAGACCCAGTACTTC. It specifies CASSETPGLAAETQYF.

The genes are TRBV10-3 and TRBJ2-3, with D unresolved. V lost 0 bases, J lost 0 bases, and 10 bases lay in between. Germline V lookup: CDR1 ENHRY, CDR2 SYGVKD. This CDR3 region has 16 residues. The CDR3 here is CAISESPISSTDTQYF. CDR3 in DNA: TGTGCCATCAGTGAGTCCCCGATTTCTAGCACAGATACGCAGTATTTT.

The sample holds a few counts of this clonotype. The CDR3 nucleotides read TGTGCCATCAGTGAGGCAGGGGGCGTGAGAGGCTACACCTTC. Protein sequence: CAISEAGGVRGYTF. The rearrangement joins TRBV10-3 to TRBJ1-2; 8 nucleotides agree with TRBD1. With 2 bases clipped from V and 8 bases from J, the junction kept 7 bases outside the gene matches. Germline loops: CDR1 ENHRY, CDR2 SYGVKD. This CDR3 is built from 14 residues.